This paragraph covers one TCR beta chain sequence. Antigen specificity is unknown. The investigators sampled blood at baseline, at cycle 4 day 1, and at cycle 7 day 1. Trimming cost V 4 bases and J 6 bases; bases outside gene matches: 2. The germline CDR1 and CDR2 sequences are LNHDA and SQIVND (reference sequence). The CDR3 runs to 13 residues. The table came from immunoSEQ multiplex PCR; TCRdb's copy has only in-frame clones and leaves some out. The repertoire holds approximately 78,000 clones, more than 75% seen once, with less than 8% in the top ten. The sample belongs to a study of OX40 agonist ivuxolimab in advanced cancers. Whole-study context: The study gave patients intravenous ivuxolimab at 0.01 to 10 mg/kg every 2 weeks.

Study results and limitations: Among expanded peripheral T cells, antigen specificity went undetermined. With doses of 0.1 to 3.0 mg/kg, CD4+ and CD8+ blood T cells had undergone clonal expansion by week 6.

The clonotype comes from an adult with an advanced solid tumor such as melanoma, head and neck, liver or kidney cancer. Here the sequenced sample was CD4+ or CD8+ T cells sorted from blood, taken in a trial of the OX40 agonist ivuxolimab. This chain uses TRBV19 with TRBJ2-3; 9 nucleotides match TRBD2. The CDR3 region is CASSTSGRDTQYF. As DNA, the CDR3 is TGTGCCAGTAGTACAAGCGGGAGGGATACGCAGTATTTT.